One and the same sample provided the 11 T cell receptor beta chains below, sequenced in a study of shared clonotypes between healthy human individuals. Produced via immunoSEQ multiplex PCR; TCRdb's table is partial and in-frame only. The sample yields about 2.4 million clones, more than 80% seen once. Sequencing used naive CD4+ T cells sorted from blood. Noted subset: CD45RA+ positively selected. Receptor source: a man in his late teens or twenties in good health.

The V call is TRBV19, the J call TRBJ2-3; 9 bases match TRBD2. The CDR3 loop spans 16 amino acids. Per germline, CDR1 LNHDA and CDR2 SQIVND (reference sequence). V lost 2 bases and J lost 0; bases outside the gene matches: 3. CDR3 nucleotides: TGTGCCAGTAGTATAAAACTAGCGGGTAGCACAGATACGCAGTATTTT. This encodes CASSIKLAGSTDTQYF.

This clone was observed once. CDR3 sequence reads: CAWSHTHSGTDTQYF. The CDR3, as DNA: TGTGCCTGGAGCCACACACATAGCGGCACAGATACGCAGTATTTT. V and J are TRBV30 and TRBJ2-3; the D gene is possibly TRBD2 (5 bases). Trimming removed 3 bases at V and 1 base at J, with 14 bases between. The V gene's germline CDR1 is GTSNPN and CDR2 SVGIG (reference sequence). The CDR3 sequence is 15 residues long.

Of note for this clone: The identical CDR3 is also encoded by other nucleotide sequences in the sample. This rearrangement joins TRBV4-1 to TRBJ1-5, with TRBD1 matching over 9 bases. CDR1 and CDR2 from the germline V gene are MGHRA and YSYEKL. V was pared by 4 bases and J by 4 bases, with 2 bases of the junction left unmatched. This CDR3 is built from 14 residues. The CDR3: CASSLTGGNQPQHF. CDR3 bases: TGCGCCAGCAGCCTGACAGGGGGGAATCAGCCCCAGCATTTT.

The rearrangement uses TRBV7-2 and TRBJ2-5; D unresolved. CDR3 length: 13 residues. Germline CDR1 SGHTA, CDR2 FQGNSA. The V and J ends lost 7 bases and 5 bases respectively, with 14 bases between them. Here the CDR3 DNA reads TGTGCCAGCACCTCTCTGTCCGGGGAGACCCAGTACTTC. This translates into CASTSLSGETQYF.

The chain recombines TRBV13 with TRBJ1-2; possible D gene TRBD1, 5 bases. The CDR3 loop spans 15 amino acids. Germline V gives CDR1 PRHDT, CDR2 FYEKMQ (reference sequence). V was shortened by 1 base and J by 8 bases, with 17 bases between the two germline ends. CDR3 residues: CASSLALDSRHGYTF. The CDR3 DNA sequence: TGTGCCAGCAGCTTAGCCCTCGACAGTAGACACGGCTACACCTTC.

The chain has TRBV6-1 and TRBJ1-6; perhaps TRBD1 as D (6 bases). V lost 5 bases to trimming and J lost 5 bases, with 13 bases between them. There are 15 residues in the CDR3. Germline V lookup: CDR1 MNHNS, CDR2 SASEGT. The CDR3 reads CASSLGGADNSPLHF. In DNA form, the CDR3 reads TGTGCCAGCAGTCTCGGGGGCGCGGATAATTCACCCCTCCACTTT.

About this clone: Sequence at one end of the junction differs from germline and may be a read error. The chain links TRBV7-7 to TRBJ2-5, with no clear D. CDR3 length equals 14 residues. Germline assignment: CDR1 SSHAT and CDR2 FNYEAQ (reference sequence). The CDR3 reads CASTAPAGQETQYF. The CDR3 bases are TGTGCTAGCACCGCGCCTGCCGGACAAGAGACCCAGTACTTC. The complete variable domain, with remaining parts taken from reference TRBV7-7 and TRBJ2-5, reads GAGVSQSPRYKVTKRGQDVTLRCDPISSHATLYWYQQALGQGPEFLTYFNYEAQPDKSGLPSDRFSAERPEGSISTLTIQRTEQRDSAMYRCASTAPAGQETQYFGPGTRLLVL.

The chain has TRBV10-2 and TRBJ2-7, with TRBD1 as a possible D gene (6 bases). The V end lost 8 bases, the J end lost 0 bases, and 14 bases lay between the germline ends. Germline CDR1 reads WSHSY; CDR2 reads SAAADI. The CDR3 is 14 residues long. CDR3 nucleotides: TGCGCCAGCGGGGACATCTTCCTCTCCTACGAGCAGTACTTC. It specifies CASGDIFLSYEQYF.

CDR3 loop: CASSSSGLMNTEAFF. The DNA of the CDR3 is TGTGCCAGCAGCTCCTCGGGACTGATGAACACTGAAGCTTTCTTT. The chain couples TRBV7-2 to TRBJ1-1, with D possibly being TRBD1 (5 bases). The CDR3 covers 15 residues. V lost 4 bases and J lost 0, with 12 bases in between. CDR1 is SGHTA and CDR2 is FQGNSA in the germline V gene. Combining the CDR3 with reference TRBV7-2 and TRBJ1-1 gives the whole variable domain GAGVSQSPSNKVTEKGKDVELRCDPISGHTALYWYRQSLGQGLEFLIYFQGNSAPDKSGLPSDRFSAERTGGSVSTLTIQRTQQEDSAVYLCASSSSGLMNTEAFFGQGTRLTVV.

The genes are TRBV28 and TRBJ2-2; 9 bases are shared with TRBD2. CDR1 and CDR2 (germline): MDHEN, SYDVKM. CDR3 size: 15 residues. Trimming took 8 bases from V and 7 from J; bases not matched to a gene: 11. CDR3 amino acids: CASGRIAGVGGELFF. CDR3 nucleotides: TGTGCCAGCGGCCGAATAGCGGGGGTTGGCGGGGAGCTGTTTTTT.

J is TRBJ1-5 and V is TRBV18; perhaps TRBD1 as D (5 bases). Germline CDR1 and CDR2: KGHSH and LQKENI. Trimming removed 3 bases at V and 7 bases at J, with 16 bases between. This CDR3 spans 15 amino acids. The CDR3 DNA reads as TGTGCCAGCTCACCCTCGAGTACAACAGGACAGCCCCAGCATTTT. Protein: CASSPSSTTGQPQHF.